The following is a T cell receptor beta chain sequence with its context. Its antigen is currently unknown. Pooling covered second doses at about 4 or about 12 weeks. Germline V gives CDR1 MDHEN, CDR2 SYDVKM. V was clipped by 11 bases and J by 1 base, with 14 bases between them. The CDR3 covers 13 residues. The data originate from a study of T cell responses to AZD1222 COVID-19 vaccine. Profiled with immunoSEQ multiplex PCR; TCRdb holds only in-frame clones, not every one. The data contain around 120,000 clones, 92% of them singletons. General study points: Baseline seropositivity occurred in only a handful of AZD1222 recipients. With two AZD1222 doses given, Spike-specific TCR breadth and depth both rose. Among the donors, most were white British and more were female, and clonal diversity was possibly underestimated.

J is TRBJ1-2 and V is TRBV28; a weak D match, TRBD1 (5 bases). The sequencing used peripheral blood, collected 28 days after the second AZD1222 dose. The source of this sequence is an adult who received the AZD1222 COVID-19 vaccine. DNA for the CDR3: TGTGCCTGCTATGGGGGGGTTAACTATGGCTACACCTTC. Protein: CACYGGVNYGYTF.